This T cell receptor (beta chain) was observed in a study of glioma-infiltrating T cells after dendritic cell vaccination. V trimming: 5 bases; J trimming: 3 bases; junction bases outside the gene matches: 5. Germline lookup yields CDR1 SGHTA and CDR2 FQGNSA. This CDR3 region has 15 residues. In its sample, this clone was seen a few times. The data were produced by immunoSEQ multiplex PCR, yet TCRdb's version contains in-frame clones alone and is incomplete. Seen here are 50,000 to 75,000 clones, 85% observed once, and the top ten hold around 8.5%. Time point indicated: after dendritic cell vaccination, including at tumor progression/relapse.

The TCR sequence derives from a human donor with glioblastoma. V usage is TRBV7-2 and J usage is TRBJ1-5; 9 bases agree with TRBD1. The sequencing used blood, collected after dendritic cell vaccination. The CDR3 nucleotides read TGTGCCAGCAGCCCTTGGACAGGGGCCAATCAGCCCCAGCATTTT. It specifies CASSPWTGANQPQHF. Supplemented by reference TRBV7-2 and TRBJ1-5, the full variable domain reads GAGVSQSPSNKVTEKGKDVELRCDPISGHTALYWYRQSLGQGLEFLIYFQGNSAPDKSGLPSDRFSAERTGGSVSTLTIQRTQQEDSAVYLCASSPWTGANQPQHFGDGTRLSIL.